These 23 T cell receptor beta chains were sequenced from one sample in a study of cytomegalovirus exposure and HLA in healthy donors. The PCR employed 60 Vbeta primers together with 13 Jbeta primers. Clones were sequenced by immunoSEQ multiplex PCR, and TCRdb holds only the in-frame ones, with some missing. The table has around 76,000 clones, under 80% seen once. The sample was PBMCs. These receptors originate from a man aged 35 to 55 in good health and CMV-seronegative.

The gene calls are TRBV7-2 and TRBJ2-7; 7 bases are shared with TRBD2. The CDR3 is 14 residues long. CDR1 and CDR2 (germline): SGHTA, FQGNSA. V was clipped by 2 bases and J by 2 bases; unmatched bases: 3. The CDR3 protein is CASSLTSETYEQYF. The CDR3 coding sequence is TGTGCCAGCAGCTTAACTAGCGAGACCTACGAGCAGTACTTC.

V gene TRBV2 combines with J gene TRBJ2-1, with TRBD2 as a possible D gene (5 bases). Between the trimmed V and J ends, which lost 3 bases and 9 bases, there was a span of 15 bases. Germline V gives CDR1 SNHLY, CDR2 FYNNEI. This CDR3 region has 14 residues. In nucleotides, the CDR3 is TGTGCCAGCAGTGATCGGGGTTCTTACGGTGAGCAGTTCTTC. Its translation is CASSDRGSYGEQFF.

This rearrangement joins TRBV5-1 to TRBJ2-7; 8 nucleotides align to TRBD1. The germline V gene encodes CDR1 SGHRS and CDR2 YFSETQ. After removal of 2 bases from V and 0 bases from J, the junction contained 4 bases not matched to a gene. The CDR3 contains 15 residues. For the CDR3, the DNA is TGCGCCAGCAGCTTCGACAGGGGCTACTCCTACGAGCAGTACTTC. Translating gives CASSFDRGYSYEQYF. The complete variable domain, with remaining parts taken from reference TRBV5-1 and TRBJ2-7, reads KAGVTQTPRYLIKTRGQQVTLSCSPISGHRSVSWYQQTPGQGLQFLFEYFSETQRNKGNFPGRFSGRQFSNSRSEMNVSTLELGDSALYLCASSFDRGYSYEQYFGPGTRLTVT.

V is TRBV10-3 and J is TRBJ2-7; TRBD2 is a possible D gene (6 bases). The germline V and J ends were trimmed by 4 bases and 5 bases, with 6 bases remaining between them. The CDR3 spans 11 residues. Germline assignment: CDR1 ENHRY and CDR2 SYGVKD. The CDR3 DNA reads TGTGCCATCAGTGGGGGGGACGAGCAGTACTTC. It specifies CAISGGDEQYF.

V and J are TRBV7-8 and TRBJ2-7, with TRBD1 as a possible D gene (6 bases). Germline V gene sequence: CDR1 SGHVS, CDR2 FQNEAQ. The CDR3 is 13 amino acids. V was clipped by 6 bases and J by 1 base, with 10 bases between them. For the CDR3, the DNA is TGTGCCAGCAGTCGGACAGATTCCTACGAGCAGTACTTC. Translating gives CASSRTDSYEQYF.

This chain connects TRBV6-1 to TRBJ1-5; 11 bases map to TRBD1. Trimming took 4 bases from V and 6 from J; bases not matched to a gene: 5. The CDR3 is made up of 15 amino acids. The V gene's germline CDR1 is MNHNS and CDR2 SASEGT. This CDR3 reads CASSVGTGGFQPQHF. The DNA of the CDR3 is TGTGCCAGCAGTGTTGGGACAGGGGGATTTCAGCCCCAGCATTTT.

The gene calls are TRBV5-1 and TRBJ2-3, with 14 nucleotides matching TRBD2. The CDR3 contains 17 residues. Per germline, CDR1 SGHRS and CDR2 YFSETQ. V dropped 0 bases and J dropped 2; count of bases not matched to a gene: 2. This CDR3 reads CASSLGTSGRHTDTQYF. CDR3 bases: TGCGCCAGCAGCTTGGGGACTAGCGGGAGGCACACAGATACGCAGTATTTT. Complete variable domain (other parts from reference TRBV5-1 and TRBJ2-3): KAGVTQTPRYLIKTRGQQVTLSCSPISGHRSVSWYQQTPGQGLQFLFEYFSETQRNKGNFPGRFSGRQFSNSRSEMNVSTLELGDSALYLCASSLGTSGRHTDTQYFGPGTRLTVL.

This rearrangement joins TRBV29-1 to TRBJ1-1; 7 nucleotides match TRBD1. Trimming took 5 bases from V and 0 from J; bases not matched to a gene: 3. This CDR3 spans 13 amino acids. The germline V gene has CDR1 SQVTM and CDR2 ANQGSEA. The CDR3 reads CSVRQGVNTEAFF. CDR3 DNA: TGCAGCGTTCGACAGGGCGTGAACACTGAAGCTTTCTTT.

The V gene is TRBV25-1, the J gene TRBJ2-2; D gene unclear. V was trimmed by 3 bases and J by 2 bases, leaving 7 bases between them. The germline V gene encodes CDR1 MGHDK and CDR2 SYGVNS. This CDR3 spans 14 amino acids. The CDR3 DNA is TGTGCCAGCAGTGACAGAATAAACACCGGGGAGCTGTTTTTT. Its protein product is CASSDRINTGELFF.

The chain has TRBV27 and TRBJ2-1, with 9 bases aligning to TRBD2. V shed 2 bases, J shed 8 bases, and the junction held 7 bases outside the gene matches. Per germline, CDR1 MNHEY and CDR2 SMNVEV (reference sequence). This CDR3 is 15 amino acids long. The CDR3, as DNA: TGTGCCAGCAGTTTAGTTCTAGCGGGATCCCATGAGCAGTTCTTC. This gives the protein CASSLVLAGSHEQFF.

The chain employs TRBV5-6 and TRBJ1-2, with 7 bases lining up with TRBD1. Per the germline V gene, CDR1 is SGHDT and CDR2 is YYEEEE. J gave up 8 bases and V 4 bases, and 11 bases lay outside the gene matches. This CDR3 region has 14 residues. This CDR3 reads CASSRRDSPAGYTF. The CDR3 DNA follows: TGTGCCAGCAGCCGTCGGGACAGCCCTGCCGGCTACACCTTC.

As DNA, the CDR3 is TGTGCCAGCAGTTTAAAGACAGGGAAAGAGACCCAGTACTTC. Its protein product is CASSLKTGKETQYF. This rearrangement joins TRBV27 to TRBJ2-5, with TRBD1 matching over 7 bases. V gave up 2 bases and J gave up 3 bases; unmatched junction bases: 3. Germline V gene sequence: CDR1 MNHEY, CDR2 SMNVEV (reference sequence). The CDR3 covers 14 residues.

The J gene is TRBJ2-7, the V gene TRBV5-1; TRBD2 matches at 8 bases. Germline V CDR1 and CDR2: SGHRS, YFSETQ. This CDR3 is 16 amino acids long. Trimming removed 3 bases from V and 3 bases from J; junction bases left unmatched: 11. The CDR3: CASSSGLIAGNYEQYF. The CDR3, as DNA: TGCGCCAGCAGCTCCGGACTAATAGCGGGAAACTACGAGCAGTACTTC.

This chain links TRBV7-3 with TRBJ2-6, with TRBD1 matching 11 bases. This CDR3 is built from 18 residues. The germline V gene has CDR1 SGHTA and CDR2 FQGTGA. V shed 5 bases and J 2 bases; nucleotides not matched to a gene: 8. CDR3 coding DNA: TGTGCCAGCAGCCGGGGACAGGGGGGGGCAGCTGGGGCCAACGTCCTGACTTTC. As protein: CASSRGQGGAAGANVLTF.

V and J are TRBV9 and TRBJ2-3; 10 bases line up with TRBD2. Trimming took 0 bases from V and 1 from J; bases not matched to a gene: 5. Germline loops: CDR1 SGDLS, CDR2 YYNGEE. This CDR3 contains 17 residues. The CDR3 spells CASSVEQGTSGTDTQYF. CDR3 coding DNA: TGTGCCAGCAGCGTAGAACAGGGGACTAGCGGCACAGATACGCAGTATTTT.

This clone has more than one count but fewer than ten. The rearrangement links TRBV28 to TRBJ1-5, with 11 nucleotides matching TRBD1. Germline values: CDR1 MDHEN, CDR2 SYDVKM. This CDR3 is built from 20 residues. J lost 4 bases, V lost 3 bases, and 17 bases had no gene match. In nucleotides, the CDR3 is TGTGCCAGCAGTTTGCCCCTGGACAGGGGGCGATCGATGGGGAATCAGCCCCAGCATTTT. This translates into CASSLPLDRGRSMGNQPQHF.

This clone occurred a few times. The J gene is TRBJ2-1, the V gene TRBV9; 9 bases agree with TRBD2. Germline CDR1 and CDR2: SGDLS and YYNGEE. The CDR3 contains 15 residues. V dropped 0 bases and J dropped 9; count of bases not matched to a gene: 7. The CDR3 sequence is CASSVEASGIGEQFF. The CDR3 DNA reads TGTGCCAGCAGCGTAGAGGCTAGCGGGATAGGTGAGCAGTTCTTC.

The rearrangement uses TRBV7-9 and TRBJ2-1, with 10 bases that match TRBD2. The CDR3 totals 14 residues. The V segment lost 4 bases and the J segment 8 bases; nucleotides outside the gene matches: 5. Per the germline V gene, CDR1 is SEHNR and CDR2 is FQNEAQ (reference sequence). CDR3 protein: CASSSSGSVDEQFF. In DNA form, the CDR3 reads TGTGCCAGCAGCTCTAGCGGGAGTGTCGATGAGCAGTTCTTC.

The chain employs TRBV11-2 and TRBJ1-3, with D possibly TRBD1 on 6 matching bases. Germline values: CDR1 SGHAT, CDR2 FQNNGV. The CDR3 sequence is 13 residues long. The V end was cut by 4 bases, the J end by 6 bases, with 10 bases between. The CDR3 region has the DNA TGTGCCAGCAGCTCACAGGGTTTAAACACCATATATTTT. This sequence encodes CASSSQGLNTIYF.

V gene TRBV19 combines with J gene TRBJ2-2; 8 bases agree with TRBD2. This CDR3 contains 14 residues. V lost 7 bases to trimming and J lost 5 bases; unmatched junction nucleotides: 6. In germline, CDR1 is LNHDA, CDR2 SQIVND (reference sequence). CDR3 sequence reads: CASIGTSATGELFF. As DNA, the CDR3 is TGTGCCAGTATTGGGACTAGTGCTACCGGGGAGCTGTTTTTT.

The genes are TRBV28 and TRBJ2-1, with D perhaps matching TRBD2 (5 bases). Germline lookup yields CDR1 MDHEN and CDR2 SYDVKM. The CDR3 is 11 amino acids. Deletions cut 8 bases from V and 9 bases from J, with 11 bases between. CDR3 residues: CASESGREQFF. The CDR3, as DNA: TGTGCCAGCGAAAGCGGACGTGAGCAGTTCTTC.

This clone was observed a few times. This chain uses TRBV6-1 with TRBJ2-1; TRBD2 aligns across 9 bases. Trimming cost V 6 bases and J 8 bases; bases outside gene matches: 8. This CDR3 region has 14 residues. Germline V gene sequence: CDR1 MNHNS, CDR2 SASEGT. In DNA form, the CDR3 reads TGTGCCAGCAGGTTGACTAGCGGTCTCGATGAGCAGTTCTTC. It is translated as CASRLTSGLDEQFF.

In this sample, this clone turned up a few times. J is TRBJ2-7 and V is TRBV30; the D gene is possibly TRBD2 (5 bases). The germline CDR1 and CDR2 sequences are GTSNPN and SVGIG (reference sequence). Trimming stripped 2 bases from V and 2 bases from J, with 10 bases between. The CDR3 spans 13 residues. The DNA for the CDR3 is TGTGCCTGGAGTTTCAGCGGCACCTACGAGCAGTACTTC. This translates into CAWSFSGTYEQYF. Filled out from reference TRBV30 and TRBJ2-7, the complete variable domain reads SQTIHQWPATLVQPVGSPLSLECTVEGTSNPNLYWYRQAAGRGLQLLFYSVGIGQISSEVPQNLSASRPQDRQFILSSKKLLLSDSGFYLCAWSFSGTYEQYFGPGTRLTVT.